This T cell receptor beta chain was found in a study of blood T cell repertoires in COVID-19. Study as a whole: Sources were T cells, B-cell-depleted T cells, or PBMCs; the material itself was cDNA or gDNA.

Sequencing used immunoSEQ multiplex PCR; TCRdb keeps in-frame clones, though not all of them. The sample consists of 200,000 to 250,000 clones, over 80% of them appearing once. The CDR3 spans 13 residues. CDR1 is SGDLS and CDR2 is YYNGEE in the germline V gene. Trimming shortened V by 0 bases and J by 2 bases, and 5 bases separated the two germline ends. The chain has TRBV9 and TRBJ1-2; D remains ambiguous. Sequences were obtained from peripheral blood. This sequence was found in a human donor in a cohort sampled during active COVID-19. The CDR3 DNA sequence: TGTGCCAGCAGCGTAGCACAGAACTATGGCTACACCTTC. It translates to CASSVAQNYGYTF. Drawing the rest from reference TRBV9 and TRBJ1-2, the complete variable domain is DSGVTQTPKHLITATGQRVTLRCSPRSGDLSVYWYQQSLDQGLQFLIQYYNGEERAKGNILERFSAQQFPDLHSELNLSSLELGDSALYFCASSVAQNYGYTFGSGTRLTVV.